The source of this TCR beta chain is a study of neurological immune-mediated disorders. Whole-study findings and limits: There were no CDR3 amino acid sequences shared by expanded clones across subjects, a result suggesting private repertoires in all groups. While HTLV-1-associated myelopathy showed the greatest TCR clonal expansion, multiple sclerosis showed the least, falling below healthy controls.

The cDNA was generated through 5'RACE incorporating 10-nucleotide random UMIs. MiXCR, run by TCRdb on the 5' RACE reads, gives a single entry per CDR3 protein. The profile shows tens of thousands of distinct CDR3 sequences, roughly 5% of them singletons. The table lists this clonotype with many counts. Its specificity is unknown. This CDR3 comprises 16 residues. The junction had 13 bases not matched to a gene; V was cut back by 4 bases and J by 5 bases. Germline values: CDR1 SGHRS, CDR2 YFSETQ. V gene TRBV5-1 combines with J gene TRBJ2-5; 8 bases align to TRBD1. Sequencing was carried out using PBMCs. The receptor was derived from a man between 18 and 29 years old with multiple sclerosis. In DNA form, the CDR3 reads TGCGCCAGCAGCCCGCAACCAATTACAGGGGGGGAGACCCAGTACTTC. Translation: CASSPQPITGGETQYF.